This is a list of T cell receptor beta chains from one sample in a study of blood T cell repertoires in COVID-19. Sequencing was performed with immunoSEQ multiplex PCR; in TCRdb, only in-frame clones are kept and a portion is missing. Of 250,000 to 400,000 clones in the sample, roughly nine tenths are singletons; the top ten hold about 2.4%. The sequencing sample was made of PBMCs or T cells enriched from blood (not recorded which). These TCRs come from a man in his sixties who had recovered from COVID-19. The CDR3 runs from the conserved cysteine through the conserved F or W. D genes are given only for firm matches. Not every row has a clone size; where given, it reads once, few, many or a size class.

DNA	CDR3	size	D	V	J
TGTGCCAGCAGCTTGTCAGGGGTTACAGGACTTTTCTTCTTC	CASSLSGVTGLFFF	-	-	TRBV5-6	TRBJ2-1
TGTGCCAGCAGCTTGGCAGGGGACCCGAACACCGGGGAGCTGTTTTTT	CASSLAGDPNTGELFF	-	-	TRBV5-6	TRBJ2-2
TGTGCCAGCAGCCAGGGAGTAATCGCAGATACGCAGTATTTT	CASSQGVIADTQYF	-	-	TRBV3-1/TRBV3-2	TRBJ2-3
TGTGCCAGCAGCGGCACGGGGGGGAATCGCAAACTGTTTTTT	CASSGTGGNRKLFF	-	-	TRBV9	TRBJ1-4
TGTGCCTGGAGCGTAGCAGTCACGTATGGCTACACCTTC	CAWSVAVTYGYTF	-	-	TRBV30	TRBJ1-2
TGTGCCAGCAGCTTAGAAACCAGCGGCCATGGCTACACCTTC	CASSLETSGHGYTF	-	-	TRBV7-9	TRBJ1-2
TGTGCCAGCAGCTTAGAACAGGGGCCGAATTCACCCCTCCACTTT	CASSLEQGPNSPLHF	-	TRBD1	TRBV7-9	TRBJ1-6
TGTGCCAGCAGCTTAGAACAGGACCACGAGCAGTACTTC	CASSLEQDHEQYF	-	-	TRBV13	TRBJ2-7
TGTGCCAGCAGCGCTTCACAGGGTGCAAATTCACCCCTCCACTTT	CASSASQGANSPLHF	-	-	TRBV9	TRBJ1-6
TGTGCCAGCAGTTTCGGACAACACAATGAGCAGTTCTTC	CASSFGQHNEQFF	-	-	TRBV6-5	TRBJ2-1
TGCGCCAGCAGCTTGGGGACACCCGACATTTCACCCCTCCACTTT	CASSLGTPDISPLHF	-	-	TRBV5-1	TRBJ1-6
TGTGCCAGCAGTTCTCCCAGGCCGGGACAGAGCTCCTACGAGCAGTACTTC	CASSSPRPGQSSYEQYF	few	TRBD1	TRBV27	TRBJ2-7
TGTGCCAGCAGCTTATCTCACGAGCAGTACTTC	CASSLSHEQYF	-	-	TRBV7-9	TRBJ2-7
TGTGCCAGCAGCTCCGGGACAGGGGGCTTTCAGCCCCAGCATTTT	CASSSGTGGFQPQHF	-	TRBD1	TRBV3-1/TRBV3-2	TRBJ1-5
TGTGCCAGCAAGACAGGGCTTTCTTTTGGCTACACCTTC	CASKTGLSFGYTF	-	TRBD1	TRBV28	TRBJ1-2
TGTGCCAGCAGTCGGACAGGGAAGGACGACGAGCAGTACTTC	CASSRTGKDDEQYF	-	TRBD1	TRBV6-2/TRBV6-3	TRBJ2-7
TGTGCCCCCGCCCCGGGACAGGTTTCCTACGAGCAGTACTTC	CAPAPGQVSYEQYF	-	TRBD1	TRBV19	TRBJ2-7
TGTGCCAGCCGGGGGGACTCGAGGTATGGCTACACCTTC	CASRGDSRYGYTF	-	-	TRBV2	TRBJ1-2
TGTGCCAGCAGCCCCCGTAGGTCGGGCACCGGGGAGCTGTTTTTT	CASSPRRSGTGELFF	once	-	TRBV7-6	TRBJ2-2
TGTGCCAGCAGCACTTTTGGTAGCGGCGTACACAATGAGCAGTTCTTC	CASSTFGSGVHNEQFF	-	-	TRBV21-1	TRBJ2-1
TGTGCCAGCAGCTTTTGGGAGGCCTTGAACACTGAAGCTTTCTTT	CASSFWEALNTEAFF	-	-	TRBV11-3	TRBJ1-1
TGTGCCAGCAGCATGACGGGACTTGACACAGATACGCAGTATTTT	CASSMTGLDTDTQYF	-	-	TRBV7-6	TRBJ2-3
TGCGCCAGCAGCCAACACAGGGGATACGAGCAGTACTTC	CASSQHRGYEQYF	-	TRBD1	TRBV4-1	TRBJ2-7
TGTGCCAGCTCACAGCTGGCCGGGACTAGCGGAACCAAAAACATTCAGTACTTC	CASSQLAGTSGTKNIQYF	-	TRBD2	TRBV18	TRBJ2-4
TGTGCCAGCGTCCATCGGGTCAAGGTGGAAGAGCAGTTCTTC	CASVHRVKVEEQFF	-	-	TRBV18	TRBJ2-1
TGTGCCACAAGGGACAGGGAATCACCCCTCCACTTT	CATRDRESPLHF	-	TRBD1	TRBV6-5	TRBJ1-6
TGCGCCAGCAGCCAAGGGAGCGGGGCGTCCTACAATGAGCAGTTCTTC	CASSQGSGASYNEQFF	once	TRBD2	TRBV4-3	TRBJ2-1
TGTGCCAGCACATTAACAGGGGATAATGGCTACACCTTC	CASTLTGDNGYTF	few	TRBD1	TRBV12-3/TRBV12-4	TRBJ1-2
TGTGCCTGGGGCAGGCTAAGCACTGAAGCTTTCTTT	CAWGRLSTEAFF	-	-	TRBV30	TRBJ1-1
TGCGCCAGCAGCTTGGTCGCGGGGACTGAAGCTTTCTTT	CASSLVAGTEAFF	-	-	TRBV5-1	TRBJ1-1
TGTGCCAGCGGAAGAGGACGGGAGAATGAGCAGTTCTTC	CASGRGRENEQFF	-	-	TRBV27	TRBJ2-1
TGTGCCAGCAGCGTAGCTTGGGCGAACACTGAAGCTTTCTTT	CASSVAWANTEAFF	-	-	TRBV9	TRBJ1-1
TGCGCCAGCAGCCAAGAGCTGGCGACAAAATTCTATGGCTACACCTTC	CASSQELATKFYGYTF	-	-	TRBV4-1	TRBJ1-2
TGTGCCAGTAGTATAGATCTATGGGGGCCGAGCAATGAGCAGTTCTTC	CASSIDLWGPSNEQFF	-	-	TRBV19	TRBJ2-1
TGTGCCAGCAGTCCGGGACTCGACTATGGCTACACCTTC	CASSPGLDYGYTF	-	-	TRBV6-5	TRBJ1-2
TGTGCCAGCAACCGACTAGCGGGAGTAGATACGCAGTATTTT	CASNRLAGVDTQYF	-	TRBD2	TRBV2	TRBJ2-3
TGTGCCAGCAGTCCGGGACAGGGTAATTCACCCCTCCACTTT	CASSPGQGNSPLHF	-	TRBD1	TRBV9	TRBJ1-6
TGTGCCAGCAAAATCGGACACGGACAAGAGACCCAGTACTTC	CASKIGHGQETQYF	-	-	TRBV6-5	TRBJ2-5
TGCAGCGTTGAGACAGCCTTGAACACTGAAGCTTTCTTT	CSVETALNTEAFF	-	-	TRBV29-1	TRBJ1-1
TGTGCCAGCAGCTTTGAGACAGGGCTTTATGGCTACACCTTC	CASSFETGLYGYTF	-	TRBD1	TRBV7-8	TRBJ1-2
TGTGCCAGTTTAATGGGCAGGACACTTACCCTCTCTGGGGCCAACGTCCTGACTTTC	CASLMGRTLTLSGANVLTF	-	-	TRBV2	TRBJ2-6
TGTGCCAGCAGCTTAACGAGAGGGAGCACAAATGGCTACACCTTC	CASSLTRGSTNGYTF	-	-	TRBV7-2	TRBJ1-2
TGTGCCAGCAGTGCCTCCGGGGTAAGACAGCCCCAGCATTTT	CASSASGVRQPQHF	once	-	TRBV2	TRBJ1-5
TGTGCCAGCACTCTCGAGGAGGGAGAAGCTTTCTTT	CASTLEEGEAFF	-	-	TRBV2	TRBJ1-1
TGTGCCAGCAGCGAAAGCGGGAGATCCTACAATGAGCAGTTCTTC	CASSESGRSYNEQFF	-	TRBD2	TRBV5-6	TRBJ2-1
TGTGCCAGTCGCGGGACAGGGCGTAATGAGCAGTTCTTC	CASRGTGRNEQFF	-	TRBD1	TRBV7-2	TRBJ2-1
TGTGCCAGCACCCAGTCGGAGGCCTCCTACGAGCAGTACTTC	CASTQSEASYEQYF	-	-	TRBV7-8	TRBJ2-7
TGCAGTGCGGGCAGCACAGATACGCAGTATTTT	CSAGSTDTQYF	-	-	TRBV20-1	TRBJ2-3
TGTGCCAGCAGTTACGGCGGGTTTGCCTACGAGCAGTACTTC	CASSYGGFAYEQYF	-	-	TRBV6-5	TRBJ2-7
TGTGCCAGCAGCCCTAATTCTTGGGAGCAGTACTTC	CASSPNSWEQYF	-	-	TRBV7-2	TRBJ2-7
TGCGCCAGCAGCCAGGGACAGGGCTATCCGGGATCACCCCTCCACTTT	CASSQGQGYPGSPLHF	-	TRBD1	TRBV4-3	TRBJ1-6